The entry that follows covers one T cell receptor (beta chain) sequence. This entry belongs to a study of T cell changes during pregnancy in multiple sclerosis. Assay used: immunoSEQ multiplex PCR; TCRdb lists only in-frame clones, some missing. Of about 120,000 clones in the sample, under 95% were seen once. The specimen comprised peripheral blood, sampled before pregnancy. This receptor was obtained from a female donor with multiple sclerosis, enrolled in a pregnancy study.

The CDR3, as DNA: TGTGCCTGGAACTACGGACTAGCGGTTTACAATGAGCAGTTCTTC. As protein: CAWNYGLAVYNEQFF. This chain uses TRBV30 with TRBJ2-1, with 10 bases matching TRBD2. Losses at the gene ends were 4 bases for V and 4 bases for J; bases not matched to a gene: 7. The germline CDR1 and CDR2 sequences are GTSNPN and SVGIG (reference sequence). The CDR3 sequence is 15 residues long.